This TCR beta chain was documented in a study of blood T cell repertoires in COVID-19. At the level of the study: The study drew acute and convalescent COVID-19 samples from the United States, Italy and Spain. In each case, the material was cDNA or gDNA derived from T cells, B-cell-depleted T cells, or PBMCs.

Some clones are missing from TCRdb's copy, which holds only in-frame ones; the method was immunoSEQ multiplex PCR. The data hold about 180,000 clones, with around 89% observed a single time. Trimming shortened V by 9 bases and J by 1 base, and 13 bases separated the two germline ends. This CDR3 contains 14 residues. Germline V gene sequence: CDR1 KGHDR, CDR2 SFDVKD. This receptor was taken from a man between 18 and 29 years old who had recovered from COVID-19. The sequencing input was peripheral blood. The chain links TRBV24-1 to TRBJ2-3, with D unclear. CDR3 protein: CATRSGLGTDTQYF. CDR3 in DNA: TGTGCCACCCGCTCGGGTCTCGGCACAGATACGCAGTATTTT.